Following are 2 T cell receptor beta chains from one sample sequenced in a study of OX40 agonist ivuxolimab in advanced cancers. The method was immunoSEQ multiplex PCR; TCRdb's version includes in-frame clones alone and lacks a portion of them. The repertoire consists of tens of thousands of clones, with just under 90% occurring once and the leading ten covering roughly 9.8%. This specimen was CD4+ or CD8+ T cells sorted from blood, taken in a trial of the OX40 agonist ivuxolimab. These receptor sequences come from an adult with an advanced solid tumor such as melanoma, head and neck, liver or kidney cancer.

This clone appeared a few times. The genes are TRBV7-6 and TRBJ2-3, with unresolved D. The V gene lost 5 bases and the J gene lost 1 base, with 22 bases spanning the gap. CDR1 and CDR2 from the germline V gene are SGHVS and FNYEAQ. CDR3 size: 18 residues. CDR3 protein: CASSPQYRSGVGTDTQYF. CDR3 bases: TGTGCCAGCAGCCCCCAGTACCGAAGTGGGGTTGGCACAGATACGCAGTATTTT.

The chain combines TRBV27 with TRBJ1-6; D is undetermined. V was cut by 2 bases and J by 2 bases, with 4 bases left in between. CDR3 length: 14 residues. The germline gives CDR1 MNHEY, CDR2 SMNVEV (reference sequence). The CDR3 spells CASSLEAYNSPLHF. The CDR3, as DNA: TGTGCCAGCAGTTTAGAAGCCTATAATTCACCCCTCCACTTT.